The 22 T cell receptor beta chains in this list originate from one sample, sequenced in a study of T cell responses to AZD1222 COVID-19 vaccine. Measured with immunoSEQ multiplex PCR; TCRdb has only the in-frame clones, and not every one. This sample has about 130,000 clones, with approximately 93% found just once. The starting material was peripheral blood, obtained on day 0 of AZD1222 vaccination. These receptors all stem from an adult in good health.

The chain recombines TRBV25-1 with TRBJ2-1, with a tentative D call TRBD1 (6 bases). CDR1 and CDR2 from the germline V gene are MGHDK and SYGVNS. V was trimmed by 4 bases and J by 3 bases, leaving 13 bases between them. The CDR3 loop spans 15 amino acids. Here the CDR3 DNA reads TGTGCCAGCAGTGGAACAGGGCTCTACTACAATGAGCAGTTCTTC. Amino acids: CASSGTGLYYNEQFF.

The rearrangement uses TRBV3-1 (or the pseudogene TRBV3-2) and TRBJ2-2, with D unclear. The CDR3 loop spans 12 amino acids. V was cut by 7 bases and J by 8 bases, with 11 bases left in between. Germline CDR1 and CDR2: LGHDT and YNNKEL (reference sequence). CDR3 loop: CASNIPRGELFF. CDR3 DNA: TGTGCCAGCAACATCCCCCGTGGGGAGCTGTTTTTT.

The genes are TRBV9 and TRBJ1-2, with 7 bases that match TRBD1. Germline trimming cut 3 bases from V and 6 bases from J; bases unmatched to any gene: 8. The germline gives CDR1 SGDLS, CDR2 YYNGEE. The CDR3 is made up of 14 amino acids. CDR3 in DNA: TGTGCCAGCAGCGGTGGAGGGGGCATGCATGGCTACACCTTC. It translates to CASSGGGGMHGYTF.

This chain uses TRBV19 with TRBJ2-2, with D hard to call. CDR3 size: 15 residues. Trimming removed 1 base at V and 2 bases at J, with 8 bases between. Germline loops: CDR1 LNHDA, CDR2 SQIVND (reference sequence). In DNA form, the CDR3 reads TGTGCCAGTAGTATAGGTCGGCAAAACACCGGGGAGCTGTTTTTT. Its protein is CASSIGRQNTGELFF.

The rearrangement uses TRBV28 and TRBJ1-1; the D gene is possibly TRBD1 (6 bases). V lost 5 bases to trimming and J lost 7 bases, with 17 bases between them. From germline, CDR1 is MDHEN and CDR2 SYDVKM. The CDR3 contains 14 residues. This CDR3 is CASSAHRDTLEAFF. The CDR3 bases are TGTGCCAGCAGTGCCCACCGGGACACCCTTGAAGCTTTCTTT.

The V gene is TRBV7-9, the J gene TRBJ2-1; TRBD2 aligns across 15 bases. Germline trimming cut 1 base from V and 7 bases from J; bases unmatched to any gene: 5. CDR1 SEHNR and CDR2 FQNEAQ come from the germline V gene (reference sequence). This CDR3 is 17 amino acids long. The CDR3 protein is CASSLGTSGRARNEQFF. CDR3 coding DNA: TGTGCCAGCAGCTTAGGGACTAGCGGGAGGGCCAGGAATGAGCAGTTCTTC.

J is TRBJ2-7 and V is TRBV3-1 (or the pseudogene TRBV3-2); 9 nucleotides align to TRBD1. The CDR3 covers 14 residues. The V gene's germline CDR1 is LGHDT and CDR2 YNNKEL (reference sequence). V shed 3 bases and J 3 bases; nucleotides not matched to a gene: 3. The CDR3, as DNA: TGTGCCAGCAGCCACTCGGGACAGGGCTACGAGCAGTACTTC. As protein: CASSHSGQGYEQYF.

V usage is TRBV28 and J usage is TRBJ1-5, with unresolved D. Germline V CDR1 and CDR2: MDHEN, SYDVKM. The length of the CDR3 is 11 residues. Trimming took off 7 bases at V and 7 bases at J, with 8 bases between the two ends. CDR3 coding DNA: TGTGCCAGCACTCAAGGGCAGCCCCAGCATTTT. As protein: CASTQGQPQHF.

V gene TRBV9 combines with J gene TRBJ1-1; weak D call: TRBD1 (5 bases). CDR3 size: 16 residues. Germline values: CDR1 SGDLS, CDR2 YYNGEE. The ends were cut back, 6 bases at V and 0 bases at J, with 18 bases in the middle. This chain's CDR3 is CASTEWGGSMNTEAFF. The CDR3 coding sequence is TGTGCCAGCACCGAGTGGGGGGGTTCGATGAACACTGAAGCTTTCTTT.

This sequence joins TRBV4-3 and TRBJ1-6; D unclear. V was clipped by 8 bases and J by 7 bases, with 21 bases between them. The CDR3 length is 16 residues. Germline V gene data show CDR1 as LGHNA and CDR2 as YSLEER. CDR3 nucleotide sequence: TGCGCCAGCTTGCCTCGTTTGGACGCCGCCAATTCACCCCTCCACTTT. Protein product: CASLPRLDAANSPLHF.

The genes are TRBV6-4 and TRBJ2-1; D perhaps matches TRBD2 (5 bases). CDR1 MRHNA and CDR2 SNTAGT come from the germline V gene. The V gene lost 5 bases and the J gene lost 6 bases, with 11 bases spanning the gap. The CDR3 has 13 residues. CDR3: CASSLGSRNEQFF. CDR3 DNA sequence: TGTGCCAGCAGTCTAGGGAGCCGCAATGAGCAGTTCTTC.

The V and J genes are TRBV15 and TRBJ1-3, with no clear D. The germline CDR1 and CDR2 sequences are LNHNV and YYDKDF (reference sequence). This CDR3 region has 14 residues. V was shortened by 5 bases and J by 1 base, with 9 bases between the two germline ends. CDR3 coding DNA: TGTGCCACCAGCGGCGGCATTTCTGGAAACACCATATATTTT. As protein: CATSGGISGNTIYF.

The genes are TRBV29-1 and TRBJ2-1; D may be TRBD2 (5 bases). The CDR3 covers 11 residues. Germline loops: CDR1 SQVTM, CDR2 ANQGSEA. The V end was cut by 6 bases, the J end by 5 bases, with 8 bases between. The CDR3 protein is CSVDSNNEQFF. The CDR3 DNA sequence: TGCAGCGTGGACTCGAACAATGAGCAGTTCTTC.

This rearrangement joins TRBV5-1 to TRBJ1-1; D is possibly TRBD1 (5 bases). CDR1 SGHRS and CDR2 YFSETQ come from the germline V gene. The CDR3 has 15 amino acids. V was cut by 3 bases and J by 2 bases, with 14 bases left in between. DNA for the CDR3: TGCGCCAGCAGCTCATGGGGGGAGTATAACACTGAAGCTTTCTTT. It is translated as CASSSWGEYNTEAFF.

This chain links TRBV2 with TRBJ2-2; D unclear. Trimming stripped 6 bases from V and 0 bases from J, with 14 bases between. There are 16 residues in the CDR3. Germline loops: CDR1 SNHLY, CDR2 FYNNEI. The CDR3 DNA sequence: TGTGCCAGCAGGGAAAGAGGACGGGCGAACACCGGGGAGCTGTTTTTT. It codes for CASRERGRANTGELFF.

This clone appeared a single time. This chain links TRBV9 with TRBJ2-3; D is uncertain. CDR1 SGDLS and CDR2 YYNGEE come from the germline V gene. CDR3 length: 14 amino acids. Between the trimmed V and J ends, which lost 0 bases and 5 bases, there was a span of 10 bases. The CDR3 region is CASSVDQSLDTQYF. The CDR3 region has the DNA TGTGCCAGCAGCGTAGATCAGTCCCTAGATACGCAGTATTTT.

The rearrangement uses TRBV5-6 and TRBJ1-3; D remains unclear. The CDR3 is 14 amino acids. Germline CDR1 is SGHDT and CDR2 is YYEEEE. Deletions cut 8 bases from V and 0 bases from J, with 12 bases between. The CDR3 region is CARGVRPSGNTIYF. The CDR3 region has the DNA TGTGCCAGGGGAGTGCGTCCCTCTGGAAACACCATATATTTT.

In DNA, the CDR3 is TGTGCCAGTGGTACCAATCAGCCCCAGCATTTT. Amino acid sequence: CASGTNQPQHF. This chain links TRBV6-5 with TRBJ1-5; D not certain. The CDR3 loop spans 11 amino acids. V gave up 9 bases and J gave up 3 bases, with 6 bases separating them. CDR1 is MNHEY and CDR2 is SVGAGI in the germline V gene.

J is TRBJ2-7 and V is TRBV2; possibly TRBD1 for D (5 bases). This CDR3 region has 13 residues. Germline CDR1 reads SNHLY; CDR2 reads FYNNEI. Trimming removed 5 bases from V and 4 bases from J, with 12 bases in between. In nucleotides, the CDR3 is TGTGCCAGCAGTCTCCGACAGATGTACGAGCAGTACTTC. This sequence encodes CASSLRQMYEQYF.

This clone appeared once. This chain connects TRBV11-1 to TRBJ1-1; no clear D. The V gene's germline CDR1 is SGHAT and CDR2 FQDESV (reference sequence). CDR3 length equals 14 residues. The ends were cut back, 4 bases at V and 3 bases at J, with 12 bases in the middle. CDR3 amino acids: CASSYSLADTEAFF. The CDR3 DNA is TGTGCCAGCAGCTATTCCCTAGCGGACACTGAAGCTTTCTTT.

The V and J genes are TRBV11-3 and TRBJ2-3, with 14 bases aligning to TRBD2. Germline V lookup: CDR1 SGHNT, CDR2 YENEEA. CDR3 size: 16 residues. V lost 5 bases, J lost 3 bases, and 4 bases stayed unmatched. The CDR3 region has the DNA TGTGCCAGCAGCCGCGGGACTAGCGGGAGAACAGATACGCAGTATTTT. This encodes CASSRGTSGRTDTQYF.

J is TRBJ1-1 and V is TRBV19; TRBD1 agrees at 9 bases. V trimming: 5 bases; J trimming: 2 bases; junction bases outside the gene matches: 6. Germline V gives CDR1 LNHDA, CDR2 SQIVND (reference sequence). CDR3 length: 15 amino acids. CDR3 coding DNA: TGTGCCAGTAGTCCAACAGGGGGCCGAAACACTGAAGCTTTCTTT. Protein product: CASSPTGGRNTEAFF.